This entry lists 7 T cell receptor beta chains sequenced from one sample in a study of T-cell memory formation after mild COVID-19. One entry per CDR3 protein, called by TCRdb with MiXCR from the 5' RACE reads. The sample lists around 220,000 distinct CDR3 sequences, roughly 15% occurring once. Specimen: PBMCs or a T cell subset sorted from them (not recorded which). These receptor sequences come from a man between 18 and 29 years old who had mild COVID-19 (a few samples of this study predate the infection). Cell type and time point are not known.

This clonotype has just a few counts. This chain uses TRBV5-1 with TRBJ2-7; D remains unclear. CDR1 SGHRS and CDR2 YFSETQ come from the germline V gene. The V gene lost 0 bases and the J gene lost 4 bases, with 11 bases spanning the gap. CDR3 length equals 14 residues. CDR3 bases: TGCGCCAGCAGCTTGGGGACCGCCGGGTACGAGCAGTACTTC. This encodes CASSLGTAGYEQYF.

The genes are TRBV29-1 and TRBJ1-1; the D is unclear. Germline V gene sequence: CDR1 SQVTM, CDR2 ANQGSEA. The V and J ends lost 3 bases and 5 bases respectively, with 16 bases between them. The length of the CDR3 is 14 residues. The CDR3 nucleotides read TGCAGCGTTGAGCGGTCGGCTGAACCGACTGAAGCTTTCTTT. It encodes CSVERSAEPTEAFF. Looking up the rest from reference TRBV29-1 and TRBJ1-1 gives the full variable domain: SAVISQKPSRDICQRGTSLTIQCQVDSQVTMMFWYRQQPGQSLTLIATANQGSEATYESGFVIDKFPISRPNLTFSTLTVSNMSPEDSSIYLCSVERSAEPTEAFFGQGTRLTVV.

This chain's CDR3 is CASSQVLSYNEQFF. CDR3 DNA: TGTGCCAGCTCCCAGGTCCTCTCCTACAATGAGCAGTTCTTC. This chain links TRBV18 with TRBJ2-1, with unresolved D. The CDR3 extends over 14 amino acids. Germline V gene data show CDR1 as KGHSH and CDR2 as LQKENI. The ends were cut back, 6 bases at V and 0 bases at J, with 9 bases in the middle.

This clonotype was counted only a few times. The chain is built from TRBV7-3 and TRBJ1-4; D not certain. The CDR3 length is 15 residues. Trimming cost V 5 bases and J 7 bases, with 17 bases left between them. The germline V gene encodes CDR1 SGHTA and CDR2 FQGTGA. The CDR3: CASSPRWNPGEKLFF. CDR3 bases: TGTGCCAGCAGCCCAAGATGGAACCCGGGTGAAAAACTGTTTTTT.

The chain has TRBV4-3 and TRBJ2-1, with 11 bases fitting TRBD2. The CDR3 is 17 residues long. CDR1 and CDR2 from the germline V gene are LGHNA and YSLEER. The J segment lost 7 bases and the V segment lost 3 bases, leaving 11 bases of the junction unmatched. The CDR3 bases are TGCGCCAGCAGCCAGACTAGCGGGGCATCCTGGGGAAATGAGCAGTTCTTC. This translates into CASSQTSGASWGNEQFF.

This clonotype was detected many times. The V call is TRBV6-2 or TRBV6-3, the J call TRBJ2-7; 7 bases match TRBD2. The V segment lost 8 bases and the J segment 4 bases; nucleotides outside the gene matches: 11. CDR1 and CDR2 (germline): MNHEY, SVGEGT. This CDR3 is 14 amino acids long. CDR3 amino acids: CASGPLGGRYEQYF. CDR3 nucleotides: TGTGCCAGCGGACCACTTGGCGGGAGATACGAGCAGTACTTC.

The sample holds a few counts of this clonotype. This rearrangement joins TRBV5-1 to TRBJ2-7; D unresolved. The V end lost 1 base, the J end lost 2 bases, and 13 bases lay between the germline ends. The CDR3 totals 15 residues. Germline CDR1 and CDR2: SGHRS and YFSETQ. The CDR3: CASSLLPGPTYEQYF. The CDR3 nucleotides read TGCGCCAGCAGCTTGTTACCCGGACCAACCTACGAGCAGTACTTC.